This T cell receptor (beta chain) was identified during a study of technical replicates of blood from a few donors. The length of the CDR3 is 18 residues. The germline gives CDR1 SGHAT, CDR2 FQNNGV. The V gene lost 3 bases and the J gene lost 1 base, with 20 bases spanning the gap. Measured with immunoSEQ multiplex PCR; TCRdb has only the in-frame clones, and not every one. The profile shows approximately 81,000 clones, roughly 95% of them singletons. The receptor was derived from a human donor in good health. The chain has TRBV11-2 and TRBJ2-3; weak D call: TRBD2 (6 bases). The sequenced sample consisted of T cells isolated from PBMCs. This chain's CDR3 is CASSFGTARRVGTDTQYF. The CDR3 nucleotides read TGTGCCAGCAGCTTTGGGACTGCCCGGAGAGTTGGCACAGATACGCAGTATTTT.